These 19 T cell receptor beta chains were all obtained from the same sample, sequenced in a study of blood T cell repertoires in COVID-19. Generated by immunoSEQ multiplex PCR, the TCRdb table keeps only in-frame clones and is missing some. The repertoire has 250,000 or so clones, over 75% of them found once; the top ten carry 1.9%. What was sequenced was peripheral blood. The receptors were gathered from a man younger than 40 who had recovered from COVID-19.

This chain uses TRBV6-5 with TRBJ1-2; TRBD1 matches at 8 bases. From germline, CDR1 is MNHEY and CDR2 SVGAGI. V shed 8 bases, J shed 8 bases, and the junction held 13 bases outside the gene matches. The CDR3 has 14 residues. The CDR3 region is CASRRTGGRGGYTF. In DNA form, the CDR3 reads TGTGCCAGCCGGCGAACAGGGGGTCGGGGCGGCTACACCTTC.

In DNA form, the CDR3 reads TGTGCCAGCAGCTTAGGCAGGGATGGCGGCTGGGTACAAGAGACCCAGTACTTC. It specifies CASSLGRDGGWVQETQYF. The J gene is TRBJ2-5, the V gene TRBV7-9; D perhaps matches TRBD1 (5 bases). V was shortened by 1 base and J by 2 bases, with 20 bases between the two germline ends. The CDR3 contains 18 residues. CDR1 SEHNR and CDR2 FQNEAQ come from the germline V gene (reference sequence).

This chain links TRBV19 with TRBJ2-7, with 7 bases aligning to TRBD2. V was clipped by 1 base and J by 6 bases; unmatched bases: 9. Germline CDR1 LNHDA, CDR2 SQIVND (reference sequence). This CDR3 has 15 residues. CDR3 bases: TGTGCCAGTAGTATAGGGACCGCTAGCGGAGGCGAGCAGTACTTC. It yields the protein CASSIGTASGGEQYF.

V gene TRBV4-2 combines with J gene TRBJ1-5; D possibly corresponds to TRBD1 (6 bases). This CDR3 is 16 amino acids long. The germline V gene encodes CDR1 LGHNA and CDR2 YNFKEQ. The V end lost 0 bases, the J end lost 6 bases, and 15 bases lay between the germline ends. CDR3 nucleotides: TGTGCCAGCAGCCAAGATCCACAGGGACACGGTCAGCCCCAGCATTTT. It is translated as CASSQDPQGHGQPQHF.

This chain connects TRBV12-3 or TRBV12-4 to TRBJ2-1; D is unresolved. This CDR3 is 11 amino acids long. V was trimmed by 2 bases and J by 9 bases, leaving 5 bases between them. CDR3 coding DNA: TGTGCCAGCAGTTTATCGTCTGAGCAGTTCTTC. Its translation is CASSLSSEQFF.

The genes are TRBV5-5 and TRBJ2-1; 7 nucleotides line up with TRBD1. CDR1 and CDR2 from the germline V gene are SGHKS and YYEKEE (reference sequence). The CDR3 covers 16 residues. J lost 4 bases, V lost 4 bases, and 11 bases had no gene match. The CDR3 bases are TGTGCCAGCAGCCAGCTTCCGGGACAGCAGTACAATGAGCAGTTCTTC. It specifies CASSQLPGQQYNEQFF.

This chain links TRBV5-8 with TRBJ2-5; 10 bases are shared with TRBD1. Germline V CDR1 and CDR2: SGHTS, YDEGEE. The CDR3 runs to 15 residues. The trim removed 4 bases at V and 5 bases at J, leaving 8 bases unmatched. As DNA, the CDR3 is TGTGCCAGCAGCCTCAAGGGGACAGGGGACGAGACCCAGTACTTC. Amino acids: CASSLKGTGDETQYF.

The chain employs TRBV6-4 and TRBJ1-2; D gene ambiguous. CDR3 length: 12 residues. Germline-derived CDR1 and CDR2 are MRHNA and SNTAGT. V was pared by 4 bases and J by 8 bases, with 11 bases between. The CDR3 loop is CASSVRLRGYTF. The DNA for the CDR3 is TGTGCCAGCAGTGTACGGCTGAGGGGCTACACCTTC.

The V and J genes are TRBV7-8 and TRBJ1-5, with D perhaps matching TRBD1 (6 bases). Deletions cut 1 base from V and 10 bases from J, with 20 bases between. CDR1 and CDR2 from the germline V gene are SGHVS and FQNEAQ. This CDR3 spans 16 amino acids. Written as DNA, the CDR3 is TGTGCCAGCAGCTTAGGAACAGGGATGATGCGTTCCCCCCAGCATTTT. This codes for CASSLGTGMMRSPQHF.

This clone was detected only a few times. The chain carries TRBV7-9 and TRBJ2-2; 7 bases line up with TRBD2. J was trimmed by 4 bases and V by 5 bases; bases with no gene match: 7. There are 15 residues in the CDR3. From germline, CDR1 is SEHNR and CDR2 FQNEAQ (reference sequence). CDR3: CASSPLRGSTGELFF. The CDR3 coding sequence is TGTGCCAGCAGCCCCTTGCGGGGGAGCACCGGGGAGCTGTTTTTT.

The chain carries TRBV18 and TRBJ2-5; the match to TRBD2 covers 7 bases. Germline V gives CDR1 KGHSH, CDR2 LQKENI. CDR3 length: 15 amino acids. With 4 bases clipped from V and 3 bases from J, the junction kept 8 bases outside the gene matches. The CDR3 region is CASSRRSGAEETQYF. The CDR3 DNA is TGTGCCAGCTCACGGAGAAGCGGGGCGGAAGAGACCCAGTACTTC.

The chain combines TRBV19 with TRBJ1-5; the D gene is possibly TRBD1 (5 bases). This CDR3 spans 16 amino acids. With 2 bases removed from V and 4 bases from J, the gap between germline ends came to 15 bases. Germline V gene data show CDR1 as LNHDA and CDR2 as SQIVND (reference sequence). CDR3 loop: CASSIIFTGFNQPQHF. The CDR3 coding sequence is TGTGCCAGTAGTATAATCTTTACAGGTTTTAATCAGCCCCAGCATTTT.

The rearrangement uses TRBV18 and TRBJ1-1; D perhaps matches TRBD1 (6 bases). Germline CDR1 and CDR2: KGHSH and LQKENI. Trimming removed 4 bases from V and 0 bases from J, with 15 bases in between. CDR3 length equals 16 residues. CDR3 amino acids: CASSLGQGSMNTEAFF. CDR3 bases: TGTGCCAGCTCACTGGGGCAGGGGTCAATGAACACTGAAGCTTTCTTT.

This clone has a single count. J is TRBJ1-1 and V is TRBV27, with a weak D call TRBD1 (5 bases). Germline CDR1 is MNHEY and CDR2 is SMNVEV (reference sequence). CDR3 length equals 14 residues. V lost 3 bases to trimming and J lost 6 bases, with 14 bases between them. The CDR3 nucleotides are TGTGCCAGCAGTTTCGGGGGACGTGGTGCTGAAGCTTTCTTT. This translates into CASSFGGRGAEAFF.

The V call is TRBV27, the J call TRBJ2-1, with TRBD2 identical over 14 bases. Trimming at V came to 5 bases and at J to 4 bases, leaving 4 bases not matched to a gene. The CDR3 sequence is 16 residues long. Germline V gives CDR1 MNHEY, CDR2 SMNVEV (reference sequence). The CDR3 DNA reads TGTGCCAGCAGTCGGTGGACTAGCGGGGGGTACAATGAGCAGTTCTTC. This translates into CASSRWTSGGYNEQFF.

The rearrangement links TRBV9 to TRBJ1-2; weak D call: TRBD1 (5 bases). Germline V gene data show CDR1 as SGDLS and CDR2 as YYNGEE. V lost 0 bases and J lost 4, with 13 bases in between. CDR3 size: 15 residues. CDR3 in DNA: TGTGCCAGCAGCGTAGGCAGCAGGGCGTCCTATGGCTACACCTTC. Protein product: CASSVGSRASYGYTF.

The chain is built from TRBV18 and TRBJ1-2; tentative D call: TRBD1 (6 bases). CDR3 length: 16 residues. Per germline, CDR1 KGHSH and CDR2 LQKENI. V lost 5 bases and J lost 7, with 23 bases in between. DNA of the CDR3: TGTGCCAGCTCAGCCATAACAGGGATGCCCCCCTCTGGCTACACCTTC. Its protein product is CASSAITGMPPSGYTF.

CDR3 sequence reads: CASTLEGTYTEAFF. The DNA for the CDR3 is TGTGCCAGTACCCTGGAGGGGACGTACACTGAAGCTTTCTTT. The rearrangement joins TRBV19 to TRBJ1-1, with TRBD1 as a possible D gene (5 bases). Trimming left V 7 bases short and J 3 bases short, with 15 bases between. This CDR3 region has 14 residues. Germline CDR1 LNHDA, CDR2 SQIVND (reference sequence).

In DNA form, the CDR3 reads TGTGCCAGCAGCTTAGGGGACAGGGGGCTCTTAAGCGAGCAGTACTTC. This codes for CASSLGDRGLLSEQYF. The chain combines TRBV5-6 with TRBJ2-7; 12 bases fit TRBD1. Trimming removed 2 bases from V and 6 bases from J; junction bases left unmatched: 9. The CDR3 has 16 residues. Germline V CDR1 and CDR2: SGHDT, YYEEEE. The full variable domain, rest sourced from reference TRBV5-6 and TRBJ2-7, is DAGVTQSPTHLIKTRGQQVTLRCSPKSGHDTVSWYQQALGQGPQFIFQYYEEEERQRGNFPDRFSGHQFPNYSSELNVNALLLGDSALYLCASSLGDRGLLSEQYFGPGTRLTVT.